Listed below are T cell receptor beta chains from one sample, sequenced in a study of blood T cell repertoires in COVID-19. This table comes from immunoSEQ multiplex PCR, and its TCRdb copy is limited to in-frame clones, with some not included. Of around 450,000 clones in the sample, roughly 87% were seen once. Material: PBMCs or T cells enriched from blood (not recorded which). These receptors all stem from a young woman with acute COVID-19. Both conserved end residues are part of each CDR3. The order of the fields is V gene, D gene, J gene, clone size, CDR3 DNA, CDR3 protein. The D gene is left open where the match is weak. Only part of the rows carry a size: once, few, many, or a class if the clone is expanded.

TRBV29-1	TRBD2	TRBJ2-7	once	TGCAGCGCCGGGGGGGTTTCGTCCTACGAGCAGTACTTC	CSAGGVSSYEQYF
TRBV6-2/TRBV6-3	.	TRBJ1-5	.	TGTGCCAGCAGCCCCCCGGTGGTTCAGCCCCAGCATTTT	CASSPPVVQPQHF
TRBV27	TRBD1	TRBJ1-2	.	TGTGCCACCAGACAGGGGACAGCTAACTATGGCTACACCTTC	CATRQGTANYGYTF
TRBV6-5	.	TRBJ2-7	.	TGTGCCAGCAGGGACGACAGTCCCTCCTACGAGCAGTACTTC	CASRDDSPSYEQYF
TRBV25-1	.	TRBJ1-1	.	TGTGCCAGCAACTTAGCAGGGCCGAACACTGAAGCTTTCTTT	CASNLAGPNTEAFF
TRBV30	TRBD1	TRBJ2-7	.	TGTGCCTGGCGAGGGACAGGGCGCCCAGCGGGCTACGAGCAGTACTTC	CAWRGTGRPAGYEQYF
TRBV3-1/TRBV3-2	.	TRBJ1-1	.	TGTGCCAGCAGCCCTAGGTACAGACCGCAGGGAGCTTTCTTT	CASSPRYRPQGAFF
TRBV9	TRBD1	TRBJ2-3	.	TGTGCCAGCAGCGCCCGGACAGGGACAGATACGCAGTATTTT	CASSARTGTDTQYF
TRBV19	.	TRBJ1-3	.	TGTGCCAGTAGAAGACAGATTGGAAACACCATATATTTT	CASRRQIGNTIYF
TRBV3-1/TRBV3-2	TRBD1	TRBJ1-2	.	TGTGCCAGCAGCCAAGCAGGGGGGTTGAACTATGGCTACACCTTC	CASSQAGGLNYGYTF
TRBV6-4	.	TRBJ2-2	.	TGTGCCAGCAGTGATCGAGCGGGCAACACCGGGGAGCTGTTTTTT	CASSDRAGNTGELFF
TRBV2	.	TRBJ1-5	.	TGTGCCAGCAGTAAGGAGAATCAGCCCCAGCATTTT	CASSKENQPQHF
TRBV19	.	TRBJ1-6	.	TGTGCCAGTAGAATGGGCTACAGGAAGGTTGCTAATTCACCCCTCCACTTT	CASRMGYRKVANSPLHF
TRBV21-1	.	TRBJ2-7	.	TGTGCCAGCAGCAAACCCCCGGGACAGGGTCTTCCCTACGAGCAGTACTTC	CASSKPPGQGLPYEQYF
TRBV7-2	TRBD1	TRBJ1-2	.	TGTGCCAGCAGCTTAGACTGGGACAGGGTTGGCTACACCTTC	CASSLDWDRVGYTF
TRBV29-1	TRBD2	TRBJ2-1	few	TGCAGCGTTGTTCCTAGCGGGAGGGGATTGGGGAATGAGCAGTTCTTC	CSVVPSGRGLGNEQFF
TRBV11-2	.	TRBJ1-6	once	TGTGCCAGCAGCTTAATGGAGGGATGGAATTCACCCCTCCACTTT	CASSLMEGWNSPLHF
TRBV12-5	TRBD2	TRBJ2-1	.	TGTGCTAGTGGTTTGGTAGGGCTAGCGGGAGCCCCCGGCAATGAGCAGTTCTTC	CASGLVGLAGAPGNEQFF
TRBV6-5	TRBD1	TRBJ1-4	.	TGTGCCAGCTTCTCTTTAGGGACAGCGGATGAAAAACTGTTTTTT	CASFSLGTADEKLFF
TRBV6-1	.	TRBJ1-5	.	TGTGCCAGCAGTGAATGGCAGGGCCGCAATCAGCCCCAGCATTTT	CASSEWQGRNQPQHF
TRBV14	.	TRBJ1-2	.	TGTGCCAGCAGCCAAGCGAGGTCCGGGTCTAGGTATGGCTACACCTTC	CASSQARSGSRYGYTF
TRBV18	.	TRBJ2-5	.	TGTGCCAGCTCACCGGTCAGGAGGGGAGAGACCCAGTACTTC	CASSPVRRGETQYF
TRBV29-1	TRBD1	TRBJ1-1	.	TGCAGCGTATCACAGGGGGCCACTGAAGCTTTCTTT	CSVSQGATEAFF
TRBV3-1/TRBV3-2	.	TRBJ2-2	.	TGTGCCAGCAGCCAGGGAGCTAGGGAGCTGTTTTTT	CASSQGARELFF
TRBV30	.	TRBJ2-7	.	TGTGCCTGGAGTACACTAGATATCTACGAGCAGTACTTC	CAWSTLDIYEQYF
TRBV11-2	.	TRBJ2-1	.	TGTGCCAGCAGCGCGGACTTCTCCTACAATGAGCAGTTCTTC	CASSADFSYNEQFF
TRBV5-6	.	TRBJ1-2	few	TGTGCCAGCAGCTTGGCCACAGGTGATTATGGCTACACCTTC	CASSLATGDYGYTF
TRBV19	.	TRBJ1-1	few	TGTGCCAGTAGTATTCAGGGAAACACTGAAGCTTTCTTT	CASSIQGNTEAFF
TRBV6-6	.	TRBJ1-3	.	TGTGCCAGCAGAGGCCGGGACAAAGGAAACACCATATATTTT	CASRGRDKGNTIYF
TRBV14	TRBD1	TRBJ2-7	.	TGTGCCAGCAGCACTCGTACAGGGGACCCATCCTACGAGCAGTACTTC	CASSTRTGDPSYEQYF
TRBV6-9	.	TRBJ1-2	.	TGTGCCACTACCAACGGAGGCTATGGCTACACCTTC	CATTNGGYGYTF
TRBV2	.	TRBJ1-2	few	TGTGCCAGCAGTGCGACAGCCAAGACGTATGGCTACACCTTC	CASSATAKTYGYTF
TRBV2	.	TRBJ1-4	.	TGTGCCAGCAGGCGGGCAGAATTGGAAAAACTGTTTTTT	CASRRAELEKLFF
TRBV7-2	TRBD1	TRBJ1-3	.	TGTGCCAGCAGAGGACAGGGGCCAGGAAACACCATATATTTT	CASRGQGPGNTIYF
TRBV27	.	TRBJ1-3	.	TGTGCCAGCAGTCAGGCCATTGGAAACACCATATATTTT	CASSQAIGNTIYF
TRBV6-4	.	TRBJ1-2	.	TGTGCCAGCAGAGGCCCAGACACCAACTATGGCTACACCTTC	CASRGPDTNYGYTF
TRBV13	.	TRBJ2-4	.	TGTGCCAGCAGCTTTCCCGGGGACATTCAGTACTTC	CASSFPGDIQYF
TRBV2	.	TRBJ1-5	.	TGTGCCAGCAGTGTCCAGGAAGGTCAGCCCCAGCATTTT	CASSVQEGQPQHF
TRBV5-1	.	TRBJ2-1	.	TGCGCCAGCAGCTTAGGGGGTGGTGGTGAGCAGTTCTTC	CASSLGGGGEQFF
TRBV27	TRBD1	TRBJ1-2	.	TGTGCCAGCCAGAGCGGACAGGGTGGCGGCTACACCTTC	CASQSGQGGGYTF
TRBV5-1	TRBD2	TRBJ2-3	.	TGCGCCAGCAGAGTAGCGGGGGGGTCAGGCACAGATACGCAGTATTTT	CASRVAGGSGTDTQYF
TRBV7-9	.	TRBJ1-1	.	TGTGCCAGCAGCTTAGCGGCAGCTGCGGTGGCTTTCTTT	CASSLAAAAVAFF
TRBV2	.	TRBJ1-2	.	TGTGCCAGCACTCCGGGGGATAATGTTGGCTACACCTTC	CASTPGDNVGYTF
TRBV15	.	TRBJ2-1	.	TGTGCCACCTACAGCCACTCCGGGACAAAATACAATGAGCAGTTCTTC	CATYSHSGTKYNEQFF
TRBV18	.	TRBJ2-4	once	TGTGCCAGCTCACCAACGGTAGCCAAAAACATTCAGTACTTC	CASSPTVAKNIQYF
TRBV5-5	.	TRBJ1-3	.	TGTGCCAGCAGCCTCTGGACTCTCGTCTCTGGAAACACCATATATTTT	CASSLWTLVSGNTIYF
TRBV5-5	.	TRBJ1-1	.	TGTGCCAGCAGCTCGCACAGGGCGACGGACACTGAAGCTTTCTTT	CASSSHRATDTEAFF
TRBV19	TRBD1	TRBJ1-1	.	TGTGCCAGTACCCTAATACGGACAGGGAACACTGAAGCTTTCTTT	CASTLIRTGNTEAFF
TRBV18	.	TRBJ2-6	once	TGTGCCAGCTCTCTAGACAGCTCTGGGGCCAACGTCCTGACTTTC	CASSLDSSGANVLTF
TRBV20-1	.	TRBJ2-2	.	TGCAGTGCTAGTAACAGGGCGAACACCGGGGAGCTGTTTTTT	CSASNRANTGELFF
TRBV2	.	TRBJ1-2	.	TGTGCCAGCAGCAAGGGGGGGTTTAACTATGGCTACACCTTC	CASSKGGFNYGYTF
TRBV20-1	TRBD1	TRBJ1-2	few	TGCAGTGCCCTGACAGGGGAGATCTACACCTTC	CSALTGEIYTF
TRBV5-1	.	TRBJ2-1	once	TGCGCCAGCAGCTTGGCTGGGGAGATGGGGTCCTACAATGAGCAGTTCTTC	CASSLAGEMGSYNEQFF
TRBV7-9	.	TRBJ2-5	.	TGTGCCAGCAGCGCGGGGAGCGAGACCCAGTACTTC	CASSAGSETQYF
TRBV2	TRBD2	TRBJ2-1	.	TGTGCCAGCTATTCCGGGACTAGCTGGGGTGAGCAGTTCTTC	CASYSGTSWGEQFF